This TCR beta chain was profiled in a study of beta chain features in type 1 diabetes. Whole-study findings and limits: A greater similarity of naive, central memory and Treg TCRB repertoires was seen among patients than among healthy donors. Insertions were fewer and deletions more numerous at VDJ junctions in type 1 diabetes patients. Type 1 diabetes patients showed a moderate but significant shortening of TCRB CDR3s in all four CD4+ subsets.

Expressed TCRB transcripts were sequenced because the isolated RNA had all been reverse transcribed beforehand. Naive, central memory and regulatory T cell samples produced a mean of approximately 3.6 million reads. TCRdb keeps only in-frame clones here, not all; method: immunoSEQ multiplex PCR. This table holds over 120,000 clones, about 13% found once. This clone was detected only a few times. What it recognizes is unknown. Each of the CD4+ naive, central memory, regulatory and stem cell-like memory populations was sorted via CD45RO/CCR7/CD25/CD127/CD95/CD27. Per the germline V gene, CDR1 is MNHEY and CDR2 is SVGAGI. The ends were cut back, 0 bases at V and 7 bases at J, with 6 bases in the middle. This CDR3 is built from 12 residues.

The TCR originated in a man between 18 and 29 years old with type 1 diabetes. The chain carries TRBV6-5 and TRBJ1-2, with D unclear. The sequencing sample was made of central memory CD4+ T cells from blood. CDR3 DNA sequence: TGTGCCAGCAGTTACTCCCCAGGTGGCTACACCTTC. Translated, it gives CASSYSPGGYTF.